The clone carrying this T cell receptor (beta chain) was recorded at least ten times. The target antigen is unknown. At one end, the junction sequence differs from germline, possibly due to a read error. The data were taken from a study of T cells in Graves' hyperthyroidism and ophthalmopathy. In the study overall: The blood sample was taken at first diagnosis, before treatment began. Study-level findings and limits: Most thyroid-expanded clonotypes above 0.001 were also found in blood.

The CDR3 spans 15 residues. Germline CDR1 MNHEY, CDR2 SMNVEV (reference sequence). RNA transcripts yielded amplified TCR beta CDR3 regions. TCR CDR3 regions were first amplified by RT-PCR with HTBI primers. TCRdb reprocessed the multiplex PCR reads via MiXCR and lists one record per CDR3 protein. Of about 250,000 distinct CDR3 sequences in the sample, roughly 15% are singletons; the top ten hold over 25%. Drawn at first hyperthyroidism diagnosis, the blood sample preceded any ophthalmopathy symptoms. Each 10 ml fresh peripheral blood draw supplied the PBMCs. This chain joins TRBV27 and TRBJ2-3; 10 bases are shared with TRBD2. Source material: blood. This receptor was identified in a woman between 45 and 60 years old with Graves' hyperthyroidism that later progressed to Graves' ophthalmopathy. As DNA, the CDR3 is TGTGCCAGCCGTTTGGTGAGCGGGAGGGCAGATACGCAGTATTTT. The encoded protein is CASRLVSGRADTQYF.